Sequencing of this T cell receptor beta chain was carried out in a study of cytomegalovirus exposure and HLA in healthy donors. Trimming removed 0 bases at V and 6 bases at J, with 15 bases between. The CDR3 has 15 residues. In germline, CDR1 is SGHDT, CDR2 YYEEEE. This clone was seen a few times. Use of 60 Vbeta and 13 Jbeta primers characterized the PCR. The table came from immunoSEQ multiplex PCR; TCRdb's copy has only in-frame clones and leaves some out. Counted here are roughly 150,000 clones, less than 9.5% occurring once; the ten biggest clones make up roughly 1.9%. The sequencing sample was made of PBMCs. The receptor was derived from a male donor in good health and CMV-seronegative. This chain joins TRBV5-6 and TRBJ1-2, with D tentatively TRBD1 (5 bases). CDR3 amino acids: CASSLGFGGDHGYTF. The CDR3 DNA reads TGTGCCAGCAGCTTGGGGTTCGGGGGGGATCATGGCTACACCTTC.